The 5 T cell receptor beta chains below come from one sample, sequenced in a study of blood T cell repertoires in COVID-19. Profiling relied on immunoSEQ multiplex PCR, and the TCRdb table lists in-frame clones only, not all of them. The sample holds about 170,000 clones, about 80% seen once. The sample taken for sequencing was peripheral blood. The receptors originated from a man in his 70s with active or convalescent COVID-19.

This clone occurred a few times. The rearrangement links TRBV5-6 to TRBJ2-1; D perhaps matches TRBD2 (5 bases). V lost 1 base and J lost 0, with 8 bases in between. Per the germline V gene, CDR1 is SGHDT and CDR2 is YYEEEE. CDR3 length: 15 residues. The CDR3: CASSLMGSSYNEQFF. The CDR3 DNA follows: TGTGCCAGCAGCTTGATGGGGAGCTCCTACAATGAGCAGTTCTTC.

This chain joins TRBV29-1 and TRBJ1-1, with 9 positions matching TRBD1. From germline, CDR1 is SQVTM and CDR2 ANQGSEA. The CDR3 has 15 residues. The V segment lost 7 bases and the J segment 1 base; nucleotides outside the gene matches: 10. The CDR3 sequence is CSGRDTGGRNTEAFF. For the CDR3, the DNA is TGCAGCGGACGAGATACAGGGGGCCGGAACACTGAAGCTTTCTTT. Supplemented by reference TRBV29-1 and TRBJ1-1, the full variable domain reads SAVISQKPSRDICQRGTSLTIQCQVDSQVTMMFWYRQQPGQSLTLIATANQGSEATYESGFVIDKFPISRPNLTFSTLTVSNMSPEDSSIYLCSGRDTGGRNTEAFFGQGTRLTVV.

The rearrangement links TRBV18 to TRBJ1-4, with TRBD1 matching 8 bases. CDR1 is KGHSH and CDR2 is LQKENI in the germline V gene. With 5 bases clipped from V and 8 bases from J, the junction kept 7 bases outside the gene matches. CDR3 length: 14 residues. The CDR3 here is CASSSDRVEEKLFF. In nucleotides, the CDR3 is TGTGCCAGCTCATCGGACAGGGTAGAGGAAAAACTGTTTTTT.

A word on this clone: At the DNA level, this CDR3 is encoded by other sequences in the same sample as well. The rearrangement links TRBV9 to TRBJ1-5; tentative D call: TRBD1 (5 bases). The V end lost 0 bases, the J end lost 1 base, and 5 bases lay between the germline ends. The CDR3 is 14 amino acids. CDR1 is SGDLS and CDR2 is YYNGEE in the germline V gene. CDR3 protein: CASSVGGSNQPQHF. CDR3 DNA: TGTGCCAGCAGCGTAGGGGGCAGCAATCAGCCCCAGCATTTT.

The genes are TRBV4-1 and TRBJ2-2; TRBD2 is a possible D gene (5 bases). The CDR3 is 16 residues long. CDR1 is MGHRA, CDR2 YSYEKL, per germline. Trimming cost V 4 bases and J 0 bases, with 12 bases left between them. CDR3 protein: CASSPWEPANTGELFF. The DNA for the CDR3 is TGCGCCAGCAGCCCCTGGGAGCCCGCGAACACCGGGGAGCTGTTTTTT.